Here is one T cell receptor (beta chain) with its context. MiXCR, applied by TCRdb to the 5' RACE reads, yields one record per CDR3 protein. Of about 430,000 distinct CDR3 sequences listed, under 20% are singletons. The data were taken from a study of T-cell memory formation after mild COVID-19. Study-wide context: TCR clusters were largely donor specific.

CDR1 is SGHTA and CDR2 is FQGNSA in the germline V gene. The CDR3 spans 15 residues. The V end lost 5 bases, the J end lost 3 bases, and 14 bases lay between the germline ends. This TCR derives from a man between 18 and 35 years old who had mild COVID-19 (a few samples of this study predate the infection). Cell type and time point are not known. The sequenced sample was PBMCs or a T cell subset sorted from them (not recorded which). V gene TRBV7-2 combines with J gene TRBJ1-5; weak D call: TRBD1 (5 bases). CDR3 DNA sequence: TGTGCCAGCAGCGTCGCGGCAGGGCCCAATCAGCCCCAGCATTTT. The encoded protein is CASSVAAGPNQPQHF.